A single sample is the source of the 17 T cell receptor beta chains below, sequenced in a study of shared clonotypes between healthy human individuals. Assay: immunoSEQ multiplex PCR; the TCRdb copy retains only in-frame clones and omits some. The repertoire holds some 1,400,000 clones, with roughly 97% as singletons. Sequenced sample: naive CD4+ T cells sorted from blood. Subset specified: CD45RA+ positively selected. The receptors originated from a man aged 30 to 45 in good health.

This clone appeared a few times. The V gene is TRBV7-9, the J gene TRBJ2-1, with a tentative D call TRBD1 (6 bases). CDR3 size: 15 residues. Germline V gene sequence: CDR1 SEHNR, CDR2 FQNEAQ (reference sequence). V was cut by 5 bases and J by 1 base, with 12 bases left in between. The CDR3 nucleotides read TGTGCCAGCAGCACCTCCAGGGGTTCCTACAATGAGCAGTTCTTC. It translates to CASSTSRGSYNEQFF. Using reference TRBV7-9 and TRBJ2-1 for the parts outside the CDR3, the full variable domain is DTGVSQNPRHKITKRGQNVTFRCDPISEHNRLYWYRQTLGQGPEFLTYFQNEAQLEKSRLLSDRFSAERPKGSFSTLEIQRTEQGDSAMYLCASSTSRGSYNEQFFGPGTRLTVL.

V is TRBV28 and J is TRBJ1-5; D is unclear. CDR1 MDHEN and CDR2 SYDVKM come from the germline V gene. Between the trimmed V and J ends, which lost 7 bases and 1 base, there was a span of 11 bases. The CDR3 loop spans 14 amino acids. CDR3 sequence (DNA): TGTGCCAGCACGATGACGATCAGCAATCAGCCCCAGCATTTT. It encodes CASTMTISNQPQHF.

The gene calls are TRBV28 and TRBJ2-3, with D possibly TRBD1 on 6 matching bases. V lost 4 bases and J 2 bases, leaving 10 bases between the germline ends. The CDR3 length is 14 residues. CDR1 and CDR2 (germline): MDHEN, SYDVKM. The CDR3 region has the DNA TGTGCCAGCAGTTCAGGGGCCTACACAGATACGCAGTATTTT. Translating gives CASSSGAYTDTQYF.

The rearrangement links TRBV29-1 to TRBJ2-3; D is unclear. Germline V gene lookup returns CDR1 SQVTM and CDR2 ANQGSEA. The CDR3 loop spans 13 amino acids. Trimming cost V 4 bases and J 0 bases, with 8 bases left between them. CDR3: CSVGSPSTDTQYF. CDR3 DNA sequence: TGCAGCGTTGGCAGTCCGAGCACAGATACGCAGTATTTT.

The rearrangement links TRBV6-5 to TRBJ2-5; D may be TRBD1 or TRBD2 (5 bases each). This CDR3 spans 13 amino acids. The V and J ends lost 8 bases and 0 bases respectively, with 10 bases between them. The germline CDR1 and CDR2 sequences are MNHEY and SVGAGI. The CDR3 loop is CASQTGHQETQYF. CDR3 bases: TGTGCCAGCCAAACGGGACACCAAGAGACCCAGTACTTC.

The rearrangement joins TRBV6-5 to TRBJ2-6; possible D gene TRBD2, 6 bases. From germline, CDR1 is MNHEY and CDR2 SVGAGI. This CDR3 has 15 amino acids. Trimming stripped 8 bases from V and 0 bases from J, with 11 bases between. DNA for the CDR3: TGTGCCAGCGGGGGGATTAGCTCTGGGGCCAACGTCCTGACTTTC. Its translation: CASGGISSGANVLTF.

The chain employs TRBV5-1 and TRBJ1-5; TRBD1 agrees at 7 bases. With 0 bases clipped from V and 4 bases from J, the junction kept 4 bases outside the gene matches. The CDR3 extends over 15 amino acids. The germline gives CDR1 SGHRS, CDR2 YFSETQ. This CDR3 is CASSLEGAGNQPQHF. CDR3 nucleotide sequence: TGCGCCAGCAGCTTGGAGGGGGCCGGTAATCAGCCCCAGCATTTT.

The table lists this clone with a count of one. V usage is TRBV7-9 and J usage is TRBJ1-2; unclear D gene. There are 13 residues in the CDR3. The V gene's germline CDR1 is SEHNR and CDR2 FQNEAQ (reference sequence). V gave up 1 base and J gave up 5 bases, with 8 bases separating them. CDR3 DNA sequence: TGTGCCAGCAGCTTAGAGGACGGATATGGCTACACCTTC. This gives the protein CASSLEDGYGYTF.

To note about this clone: Other nucleotide sequences from this sample produce the same CDR3. V gene TRBV5-5 combines with J gene TRBJ2-5; D gene unclear. V was shortened by 0 bases and J by 1 base, with 4 bases between the two germline ends. CDR1 is SGHKS and CDR2 is YYEKEE in the germline V gene (reference sequence). The CDR3 consists of 13 residues. CDR3 region: CASSLGGQETQYF. The CDR3 DNA is TGTGCCAGCAGCTTGGGGGGCCAAGAGACCCAGTACTTC.

This sequence joins TRBV29-1 and TRBJ1-1, with a tentative D call TRBD1 (6 bases). Per the germline V gene, CDR1 is SQVTM and CDR2 is ANQGSEA. The CDR3 sequence is 15 residues long. The ends were cut back, 6 bases at V and 4 bases at J, with 21 bases in the middle. The CDR3 DNA follows: TGCAGCGTCGACAGGATGGCTTCCGTGAGCACTGAAGCTTTCTTT. Translated: CSVDRMASVSTEAFF. Full variable domain (rest looked up from reference TRBV29-1 and TRBJ1-1): SAVISQKPSRDICQRGTSLTIQCQVDSQVTMMFWYRQQPGQSLTLIATANQGSEATYESGFVIDKFPISRPNLTFSTLTVSNMSPEDSSIYLCSVDRMASVSTEAFFGQGTRLTVV.

The chain carries TRBV2 and TRBJ2-1; 12 nucleotides align to TRBD2. V gave up 4 bases and J gave up 7 bases; unmatched junction bases: 8. CDR3 size: 16 residues. From germline, CDR1 is SNHLY and CDR2 FYNNEI. CDR3 sequence reads: CASSGRLAGVDNEQFF. For the CDR3, the DNA is TGTGCCAGCAGTGGTCGACTAGCGGGAGTAGATAATGAGCAGTTCTTC. The variable domain in full, with the rest retrieved from reference TRBV2 and TRBJ2-1, is EPEVTQTPSHQVTQMGQEVILRCVPISNHLYFYWYRQILGQKVEFLVSFYNNEISEKSEIFDDQFSVERPDGSNFTLKIRSTKLEDSAMYFCASSGRLAGVDNEQFFGPGTRLTVL.

The gene calls are TRBV28 and TRBJ1-2; 8 bases match TRBD1. CDR1 is MDHEN, CDR2 SYDVKM, per germline. This CDR3 comprises 13 residues. The V and J ends lost 9 bases and 5 bases, in that order; junction bases with no gene match: 8. The CDR3, as DNA: TGTGCCAGTGTCCCGGACAGGGCATATGGCTACACCTTC. It specifies CASVPDRAYGYTF.

The genes are TRBV6-6 and TRBJ2-7, with 10 positions matching TRBD1. The germline gives CDR1 MNHNY, CDR2 SVGAGI (reference sequence). This CDR3 contains 14 residues. V shed 4 bases, J shed 5 bases, and the junction held 5 bases outside the gene matches. This CDR3 is CASSSSGTGDEQYF. The CDR3 nucleotides are TGTGCCAGCAGTTCCTCCGGGACAGGGGACGAGCAGTACTTC.

This rearrangement joins TRBV28 to TRBJ1-5; D possibly corresponds to TRBD1 (6 bases). Germline V gene lookup returns CDR1 MDHEN and CDR2 SYDVKM. CDR3 length equals 13 residues. Trimming shortened V by 7 bases and J by 5 bases, and 12 bases separated the two germline ends. CDR3 sequence (DNA): TGTGCCAGCATTTACAGGGTAGATCAGCCCCAGCATTTT. Protein sequence: CASIYRVDQPQHF. The whole variable domain, filled in from reference TRBV28 and TRBJ1-5, reads DVKVTQSSRYLVKRTGEKVFLECVQDMDHENMFWYRQDPGLGLRLIYFSYDVKMKEKGDIPEGYSVSREKKERFSLILESASTNQTSMYLCASIYRVDQPQHFGDGTRLSIL.

In the case of this clone: Relative to the germline gene, one junction end is altered; a read error may explain this. J is TRBJ2-3 and V is TRBV7-7; TRBD2 might be the D (6 bases). The CDR3 loop spans 15 amino acids. Germline CDR1 SSHAT, CDR2 FNYEAQ (reference sequence). CDR3 region: CASSLRPGGTDTQYF. In nucleotides, the CDR3 is TGTGCTAGCAGCTTACGTCCGGGGGGCACAGATACGCAGTATTTT.

The chain recombines TRBV5-4 with TRBJ2-5, with 10 bases that match TRBD1. Trimming at V came to 4 bases and at J to 1 base, leaving 10 bases not matched to a gene. CDR1 SGHNT and CDR2 YYREEE come from the germline V gene (reference sequence). This CDR3 is built from 17 residues. CDR3 amino acids: CASSLVVGQGSQETQYF. CDR3 nucleotides: TGTGCCAGCAGCCTCGTGGTGGGACAGGGGAGCCAAGAGACCCAGTACTTC.

The chain is built from TRBV11-1 and TRBJ1-2; D remains ambiguous. Germline lookup yields CDR1 SGHAT and CDR2 FQDESV (reference sequence). V lost 2 bases, J lost 4 bases, and 14 bases lay in between. This CDR3 contains 15 residues. CDR3 amino acids: CASSLSSVNGYGYTF. The CDR3 nucleotides read TGTGCCAGCAGCTTATCTTCCGTTAATGGCTATGGCTACACCTTC.